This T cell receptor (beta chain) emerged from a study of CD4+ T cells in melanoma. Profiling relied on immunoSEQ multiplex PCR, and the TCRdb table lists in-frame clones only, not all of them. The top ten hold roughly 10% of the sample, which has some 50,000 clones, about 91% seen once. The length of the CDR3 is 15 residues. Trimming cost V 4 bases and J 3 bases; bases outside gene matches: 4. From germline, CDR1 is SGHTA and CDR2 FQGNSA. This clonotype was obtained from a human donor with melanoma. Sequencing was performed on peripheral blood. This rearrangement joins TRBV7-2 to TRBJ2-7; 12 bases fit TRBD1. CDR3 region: CASSSRDRGRYEQYF. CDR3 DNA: TGTGCCAGCAGCTCCCGGGACAGGGGGCGCTACGAGCAGTACTTC.